A single T cell receptor beta chain is shown here with its context. This sample is drawn from a study of blood T cell repertoires in COVID-19. TCRdb's copy holds only in-frame clones and misses some; the assay was immunoSEQ multiplex PCR. This table holds tens of thousands of clones, over 75% found once. The V end was cut by 4 bases, the J end by 6 bases, with 15 bases between. This CDR3 spans 14 amino acids. CDR1 and CDR2 (germline): LNHDA, SQIVND (reference sequence). Sequenced sample: peripheral blood. J is TRBJ1-1 and V is TRBV19, with D unresolved. The receptor's source is a man in his fifties with active COVID-19. Here the CDR3 reads CASSNQVSEAEAFF. In DNA, the CDR3 is TGTGCCAGTAGTAACCAAGTCTCTGAGGCTGAAGCTTTCTTT. The full variable domain, in which reference TRBV19 and TRBJ1-1 provide the parts outside the CDR3, is DGGITQSPKYLFRKEGQNVTLSCEQNLNHDAMYWYRQDPGQGLRLIYYSQIVNDFQKGDIAEGYSVSREKKESFPLTVTSAQKNPTAFYLCASSNQVSEAEAFFGQGTRLTVV.